This T cell receptor beta chain was found in a study of cytomegalovirus exposure and HLA in healthy donors. The table lists this clone with a few counts. Its specificity is unknown. The V segment lost 5 bases and the J segment 7 bases; nucleotides outside the gene matches: 6. The CDR3 sequence is 14 residues long. Per the germline V gene, CDR1 is MDHEN and CDR2 is SYDVKM. The PCR contained 60 Vbeta and 13 Jbeta primers. The repertoire was sequenced with immunoSEQ multiplex PCR; TCRdb's copy has only in-frame clones and lacks some. The sample has approximately 210,000 clones; about four fifths are singletons. Study observations and caveats: Donor immune exposure was known only as CMV serostatus.

This clonotype was sampled from a male donor in good health and CMV-seropositive. This rearrangement joins TRBV28 to TRBJ2-7; 12 bases map to TRBD1. Sequenced input: PBMCs. CDR3 sequence reads: CASSPGQGAREQYF. The CDR3 nucleotides read TGTGCCAGCAGTCCGGGACAGGGGGCCCGAGAGCAGTACTTC.